The 14 T cell receptor beta chains in this list originate from one sample, sequenced in a study of T cells in Graves' hyperthyroidism and ophthalmopathy. Using RNA transcripts as the source, TCR beta CDR3 regions were amplified. Initially, a first-round RT-PCR of the TCR CDR3 employed the HTBI primer set. Each CDR3 protein is one row after TCRdb ran MiXCR on the multiplex PCR reads. The data hold hundreds of thousands of distinct CDR3 sequences, with under 20% observed a single time. Sequencing was performed on blood. These receptors were obtained from a woman aged 45-65 years with Graves' hyperthyroidism that later progressed to Graves' ophthalmopathy.

The sample holds many counts of this clonotype. The gene calls are TRBV20-1 and TRBJ2-1, with 9 bases identical to TRBD1. CDR3 length: 14 residues. V dropped 5 bases and J dropped 3; count of bases not matched to a gene: 5. Germline V gene data show CDR1 as DFQATT and CDR2 as SNEGSKA (reference sequence). The CDR3 is CSAGTGQGYNEQFF. In nucleotides, the CDR3 is TGCAGTGCTGGAACGGGACAGGGCTACAATGAGCAGTTCTTC.

This clonotype was seen repeatedly, ten times or more. The chain is built from TRBV20-1 and TRBJ2-3; D remains unclear. This CDR3 comprises 14 residues. CDR1 is DFQATT and CDR2 is SNEGSKA in the germline V gene (reference sequence). Trimming cost V 2 bases and J 0 bases, with 9 bases left between them. DNA for the CDR3: TGCAGTGCTAGATGGCCCGCTAGCACAGATACGCAGTATTTT. Protein product: CSARWPASTDTQYF.

This clonotype showed up many times. V gene TRBV20-1 combines with J gene TRBJ2-1; 8 bases fit TRBD1. The ends lost 5 bases at V and 6 bases at J; junction bases unmatched: 12. The CDR3 covers 15 residues. CDR1 is DFQATT and CDR2 is SNEGSKA in the germline V gene (reference sequence). CDR3 DNA sequence: TGCAGTGCTTCAACCCCAGGGGGCCTTACCAATGAGCAGTTCTTC. Translated, it gives CSASTPGGLTNEQFF.

This clonotype occurred many times. The rearrangement uses TRBV6-6 and TRBJ1-2; no clear D. The V end lost 2 bases, the J end lost 3 bases, and 10 bases lay between the germline ends. This CDR3 is built from 14 residues. CDR1 and CDR2 (germline): MNHNY, SVGAGI (reference sequence). CDR3 protein: CASSYRREDYGYTF. The CDR3 nucleotides are TGTGCCAGCAGTTACCGACGGGAGGACTATGGCTACACCTTC.

This clonotype came up a few times. V usage is TRBV2 and J usage is TRBJ2-5; D call uncertain. The CDR3 covers 18 residues. Trimming left V 7 bases short and J 5 bases short, with 29 bases between. In germline, CDR1 is SNHLY, CDR2 FYNNEI. As DNA, the CDR3 is TGTGCCAGCACCGGTTGGGGTCTGCCAAACTCGCAGCAGGAGACCCAGTACTTC. As protein: CASTGWGLPNSQQETQYF.

This chain links TRBV18 with TRBJ2-2; perhaps TRBD2 as D (5 bases). The CDR3 has 15 residues. CDR1 is KGHSH, CDR2 LQKENI, per germline. V lost 3 bases and J 4 bases, leaving 12 bases between the germline ends. CDR3 sequence (DNA): TGTGCCAGCTCACCTGTTACTAGGAGCACCGGGGAGCTGTTTTTT. This codes for CASSPVTRSTGELFF.

This clonotype has just a few counts. This sequence joins TRBV2 and TRBJ2-3; D is tentatively TRBD1 or TRBD2 (5 bases each). The CDR3 covers 15 residues. The germline V and J ends were trimmed by 5 bases and 6 bases, with 18 bases remaining between them. Germline V CDR1 and CDR2: SNHLY, FYNNEI. CDR3 residues: CASSQAGEGWDTQYF. The DNA for the CDR3 is TGTGCCAGCAGTCAGGCCGGCGAGGGGTGGGATACGCAGTATTTT. Together with reference TRBV2 and TRBJ2-3, the CDR3 gives the full variable domain: EPEVTQTPSHQVTQMGQEVILRCVPISNHLYFYWYRQILGQKVEFLVSFYNNEISEKSEIFDDQFSVERPDGSNFTLKIRSTKLEDSAMYFCASSQAGEGWDTQYFGPGTRLTVL.

The sample holds many counts of this clonotype. This rearrangement joins TRBV2 to TRBJ2-3; D may be TRBD2 (7 bases). CDR1 is SNHLY and CDR2 is FYNNEI in the germline V gene. The CDR3 consists of 16 residues. V gave up 2 bases and J gave up 1 base, with 13 bases separating them. CDR3: CASSELGGARTDTQYF. The CDR3 DNA reads TGTGCCAGCAGTGAATTAGGGGGGGCCCGCACAGATACGCAGTATTTT.

The sample holds many counts of this clonotype. The gene calls are TRBV27 and TRBJ2-3; D remains unclear. Germline V CDR1 and CDR2: MNHEY, SMNVEV (reference sequence). The CDR3 covers 13 residues. The V end lost 3 bases, the J end lost 1 base, and 5 bases lay between the germline ends. CDR3 nucleotides: TGTGCCAGCAGTTTCGATGGCACAGATACGCAGTATTTT. Residues: CASSFDGTDTQYF.

The chain uses TRBV12-3 or TRBV12-4 and TRBJ2-5; maybe TRBD2 (7 bases). This CDR3 has 14 amino acids. The ends were cut back, 6 bases at V and 2 bases at J, with 13 bases in the middle. In DNA form, the CDR3 reads TGTGCCAGCAGCTGGGGGCGGGGGCAAGAGACCCAGTACTTC. It codes for CASSWGRGQETQYF.

A word on this clonotype: The germline gene is not matched at one end of the junction; a read error may be the cause. CDR3 protein: CASSLVVWNTVAFF. Written as DNA, the CDR3 is TGTGCCAGCAGCTTAGTTGTTTGGAACACTGTAGCTTTCTTT. This chain links TRBV11-1 with TRBJ1-1; the D is unclear. Germline V lookup: CDR1 SGHAT, CDR2 FQDESV (reference sequence). The CDR3 is 14 amino acids.

Comment on this clonotype: This could be a read error, since a much larger clone is one nucleotide away. This chain joins TRBV3-1 and TRBJ2-2; 9 bases align to TRBD2. The CDR3 runs to 17 residues. CDR1 and CDR2 (germline): LGHDT, YNNKEL (reference sequence). This chain's CDR3 is CASSQESLAGNAGELFF. As DNA, the CDR3 is TGTGCCAGCAGCCAAGAAAGCCTAGCGGGGAACGCCGGGGAGCTGTTTTTT.

This clonotype was seen at least ten times. Germline and junction disagree at one end, which may indicate a read error. The V and J genes are TRBV5-1 and TRBJ2-2; TRBD1 agrees at 10 bases. The V gene's germline CDR1 is SGHRS and CDR2 YFSETQ. CDR3 length equals 14 residues. Here the CDR3 reads CASSPGQGDGELFF. In nucleotides, the CDR3 is TGTGCCAGCAGCCCAGGACAGGGGGACGGGGAGCTGTTTTTT.

Many counts were recorded for this clonotype. The chain couples TRBV7-2 to TRBJ2-7, with TRBD1 as a possible D gene (6 bases). The CDR3 is 14 amino acids. The V and J ends lost 4 bases and 8 bases respectively, with 18 bases between them. Germline V gene sequence: CDR1 SGHTA, CDR2 FQGNSA. The CDR3 spells CASSSTGLRGQQYF. CDR3 DNA sequence: TGTGCCAGCAGCTCGACAGGCCTCCGAGGACAGCAGTACTTC.